This T cell receptor (beta chain) was sequenced during a study of technical replicates of blood from several donors. The protocol was immunoSEQ multiplex PCR, while the TCRdb copy is restricted to in-frame clones and leaves out a portion. This table holds around 76,000 clones, around 90% found once. Germline V gene data show CDR1 as MNHNY and CDR2 as SVGAGI (reference sequence). V was cut by 6 bases and J by 5 bases, with 11 bases left in between. The CDR3 length is 12 residues. Sequencing input: T cells isolated from PBMCs. This TCR came from a human donor in good health. The V gene is TRBV6-6, the J gene TRBJ2-7, with D perhaps TRBD2 (6 bases). CDR3 nucleotide sequence: TGTGCCAGCAGCCTGACTAGGAACGAGCAGTACTTC. Protein sequence: CASSLTRNEQYF.